The 25 T cell receptor beta chains below were found in one sample sequenced in a study of T cell responses to AZD1222 COVID-19 vaccine. TCRdb's copy holds only in-frame clones and misses some; the assay was immunoSEQ multiplex PCR. The table lists some 100,000 clones, 88% of them singletons. This specimen consisted of peripheral blood, obtained 28 days after the second AZD1222 dose. The receptor source for this set is an adult who received the AZD1222 COVID-19 vaccine.

V gene TRBV11-2 combines with J gene TRBJ2-5, with 14 bases aligning to TRBD2. The germline V gene encodes CDR1 SGHAT and CDR2 FQNNGV. J gave up 5 bases and V 5 bases, and 7 bases lay outside the gene matches. CDR3 length: 16 residues. Written as DNA, the CDR3 is TGTGCCAGCAGCGGACTAGCGGGGGGTGTCAGGGAGACCCAGTACTTC. Protein product: CASSGLAGGVRETQYF.

In DNA form, the CDR3 reads TGCGCCAGCACCCAACCGGGCATCTCCACCGATGGCTACACCTTC. Protein sequence: CASTQPGISTDGYTF. The V gene is TRBV10-1, the J gene TRBJ1-2; unclear D gene. Trimming pared 7 bases from V and 6 bases from J, leaving 21 bases between. The CDR3 sequence is 15 residues long. Germline V gene lookup returns CDR1 WNHNN and CDR2 SYGVQD (reference sequence).

The chain recombines TRBV7-2 with TRBJ1-2; D gene ambiguous. The CDR3 consists of 14 residues. Trimming removed 5 bases from V and 8 bases from J, with 18 bases in between. Germline CDR1 and CDR2: SGHTA and FQGNSA. CDR3 DNA: TGTGCCAGCAGCCTGGACGGCCCGAGTGGCGGCTACACCTTC. Translation: CASSLDGPSGGYTF. The full variable domain, completed using reference TRBV7-2 and TRBJ1-2, is GAGVSQSPSNKVTEKGKDVELRCDPISGHTALYWYRQSLGQGLEFLIYFQGNSAPDKSGLPSDRFSAERTGGSVSTLTIQRTQQEDSAVYLCASSLDGPSGGYTFGSGTRLTVV.

V and J are TRBV2 and TRBJ2-2, with 10 bases lining up with TRBD2. V gave up 3 bases and J gave up 7 bases; unmatched junction bases: 11. This CDR3 has 17 residues. CDR1 is SNHLY, CDR2 FYNNEI, per germline. CDR3 nucleotides: TGTGCCAGCAGTGAGGGATTTCTAGCGGGGGTCCTCGGGGAGCTGTTTTTT. Amino acid sequence: CASSEGFLAGVLGELFF.

The chain combines TRBV7-2 with TRBJ2-7, with TRBD2 matching over 7 bases. The trim removed 2 bases at V and 3 bases at J, leaving 7 bases unmatched. The CDR3 runs 15 residues. Germline loops: CDR1 SGHTA, CDR2 FQGNSA. DNA for the CDR3: TGTGCCAGCAGCTTACTGAGTGGGGGGGTCTACGAGCAGTACTTC. Encoded protein: CASSLLSGGVYEQYF.

The V and J genes are TRBV4-3 and TRBJ1-1; perhaps TRBD1 as D (6 bases). The CDR3 spans 14 residues. Trimming stripped 1 base from V and 4 bases from J, with 10 bases between. Germline V CDR1 and CDR2: LGHNA, YSLEER. CDR3: CASSQGLGGTEAFF. CDR3 sequence (DNA): TGCGCCAGCAGCCAAGGGTTAGGGGGCACTGAAGCTTTCTTT.

This sequence joins TRBV18 and TRBJ1-6, with D possibly TRBD1 on 5 matching bases. CDR1 KGHSH and CDR2 LQKENI come from the germline V gene. V was cut by 2 bases and J by 10 bases, with 15 bases left in between. The CDR3 has 15 residues. The CDR3 DNA sequence: TGTGCCAGCTCACCAGGCCGAGGGGTTCCATCACCCCTCCACTTT. This codes for CASSPGRGVPSPLHF.

The chain carries TRBV7-9 and TRBJ2-5, with 9 bases aligning to TRBD2. J was trimmed by 4 bases and V by 3 bases; bases with no gene match: 12. The CDR3 is 17 residues long. The germline gives CDR1 SEHNR, CDR2 FQNEAQ (reference sequence). CDR3 protein: CASSFLSGSRDRETQYF. The CDR3 DNA reads TGTGCCAGCAGCTTCCTTAGCGGGAGCAGGGATCGAGAGACCCAGTACTTC.

This rearrangement joins TRBV28 to TRBJ1-4; D is possibly TRBD1 (5 bases). In germline, CDR1 is MDHEN, CDR2 SYDVKM. Trimming removed 3 bases from V and 9 bases from J, with 14 bases in between. This CDR3 spans 14 amino acids. The CDR3, as DNA: TGTGCCAGCAGTTTTACACAGGCTACGAAAAAACTGTTTTTT. Protein product: CASSFTQATKKLFF.

V gene TRBV5-6 combines with J gene TRBJ2-3, with 8 bases matching TRBD1. CDR1 is SGHDT, CDR2 YYEEEE, per germline. The J segment lost 3 bases and the V segment lost 2 bases, leaving 5 bases of the junction unmatched. The CDR3 is 15 residues long. CDR3 residues: CASSFRTGWTDTQYF. The CDR3 DNA reads as TGTGCCAGCAGCTTTCGGACAGGGTGGACAGATACGCAGTATTTT.

This sequence joins TRBV13 and TRBJ2-3; 9 bases align to TRBD2. The germline gives CDR1 PRHDT, CDR2 FYEKMQ (reference sequence). The CDR3 contains 18 residues. V was clipped by 4 bases and J by 0 bases; unmatched bases: 11. CDR3 in amino acids: CASSSLRGGGWSTDTQYF. The CDR3 DNA is TGTGCCAGCAGCTCATTGCGGGGGGGCGGATGGAGCACAGATACGCAGTATTTT. The full variable domain, rest sourced from reference TRBV13 and TRBJ2-3, is AAGVIQSPRHLIKEKRETATLKCYPIPRHDTVYWYQQGPGQDPQFLISFYEKMQSDKGSIPDRFSAQQFSDYHSELNMSSLELGDSALYFCASSSLRGGGWSTDTQYFGPGTRLTVL.

This chain connects TRBV18 to TRBJ2-7; TRBD2 aligns across 7 bases. Germline-derived CDR1 and CDR2 are KGHSH and LQKENI. V dropped 4 bases and J dropped 6; count of bases not matched to a gene: 6. CDR3 length: 13 amino acids. The CDR3 coding sequence is TGTGCCAGCTCACTACCGGGGGGTCGCGAGCAGTACTTC. It specifies CASSLPGGREQYF.

The chain employs TRBV6-2 or TRBV6-3 and TRBJ1-1; D gene uncertain. Germline V gene sequence: CDR1 MNHEY, CDR2 SVGEGT. V was clipped by 3 bases and J by 0 bases, with 11 bases between them. The CDR3 has 15 residues. The CDR3 is CASSYPQKVNTEAFF. CDR3 sequence (DNA): TGTGCCAGCAGTTATCCCCAGAAGGTGAACACTGAAGCTTTCTTT.

The V call is TRBV5-5, the J call TRBJ2-3; the match to TRBD2 covers 8 bases. Trimming took 4 bases from V and 5 from J; bases not matched to a gene: 12. This CDR3 is 16 amino acids long. Germline V CDR1 and CDR2: SGHKS, YYEKEE (reference sequence). CDR3 sequence reads: CASSLGGAGVVDTQYF. In nucleotides, the CDR3 is TGTGCCAGCAGCCTCGGAGGAGCGGGAGTTGTAGATACGCAGTATTTT.

This clone was recorded once. The chain employs TRBV19 and TRBJ1-2; no definite D call. Between the trimmed V and J ends, which lost 3 bases and 4 bases, there was a span of 12 bases. Germline V gene sequence: CDR1 LNHDA, CDR2 SQIVND (reference sequence). This CDR3 has 14 residues. The CDR3 region has the DNA TGTGCCAGTAGTATGACCATTCTGGGCTATGGCTACACCTTC. Its protein product is CASSMTILGYGYTF.

This clone was detected only a few times. The chain joins TRBV12-3 or TRBV12-4 to TRBJ1-1; D remains unclear. The germline V and J ends were trimmed by 3 bases and 1 base, with 6 bases remaining between them. The CDR3 covers 13 residues. The CDR3 nucleotides are TGTGCCAGCAGTTTTGGCAGGAACACTGAAGCTTTCTTT. This codes for CASSFGRNTEAFF.

This chain links TRBV6-4 with TRBJ2-1; no definite D call. The CDR3 runs 13 residues. Trimming removed 3 bases at V and 5 bases at J, with 8 bases between. CDR1 is MRHNA and CDR2 is SNTAGT in the germline V gene. The CDR3 coding sequence is TGTGCCAGCAGTGAAAAACCGAACAATGAGCAGTTCTTC. This sequence encodes CASSEKPNNEQFF.

The chain employs TRBV6-5 and TRBJ2-7; tentatively, D is TRBD2 (5 bases). From germline, CDR1 is MNHEY and CDR2 SVGAGI. The CDR3 contains 14 residues. Trimming took 6 bases from V and 4 from J, leaving 16 bases between them. CDR3 loop: CASRQSPTGYEQYF. In DNA, the CDR3 is TGTGCCAGCAGACAATCACCCACGGGATACGAGCAGTACTTC.

The genes are TRBV18 and TRBJ2-7; D is uncertain. Trimming cost V 1 base and J 5 bases, with 12 bases left between them. This CDR3 region has 14 residues. Germline CDR1 KGHSH, CDR2 LQKENI. CDR3 protein: CASSPLPGEHEQYF. As DNA, the CDR3 is TGTGCCAGCTCACCACTGCCAGGAGAGCACGAGCAGTACTTC.

The J gene is TRBJ1-1, the V gene TRBV5-1; D unclear. Trimming removed 0 bases from V and 4 bases from J, with 10 bases in between. Germline values: CDR1 SGHRS, CDR2 YFSETQ. The CDR3 consists of 14 residues. The CDR3 DNA sequence: TGCGCCAGCAGCTTGGGAGGCGGGGTCACTGAAGCTTTCTTT. It yields the protein CASSLGGGVTEAFF.

CDR3 protein: CSVWRMNTEAFF. Written as DNA, the CDR3 is TGCAGCGTTTGGCGGATGAACACTGAAGCTTTCTTT. This chain connects TRBV29-1 to TRBJ1-1, with D hard to call. Germline V gene lookup returns CDR1 SQVTM and CDR2 ANQGSEA. The CDR3 consists of 12 residues. V was clipped by 5 bases and J by 0 bases, with 7 bases between them.

The V gene is TRBV19, the J gene TRBJ1-1, with D perhaps matching TRBD1 (6 bases). V lost 4 bases and J 1 base, leaving 7 bases between the germline ends. CDR3 length equals 13 residues. Germline assignment: CDR1 LNHDA and CDR2 SQIVND (reference sequence). The CDR3 sequence: CASSKGGNTEAFF. As DNA, the CDR3 is TGTGCCAGTAGTAAAGGGGGGAACACTGAAGCTTTCTTT.

The gene calls are TRBV7-2 and TRBJ2-5, with 7 bases lining up with TRBD2. This CDR3 has 14 residues. V lost 4 bases, J lost 5 bases, and 7 bases stayed unmatched. In germline, CDR1 is SGHTA, CDR2 FQGNSA. Here the CDR3 DNA reads TGTGCCAGCAGCTCCGAAGCGGGGTGGGAGACCCAGTACTTC. Its translation is CASSSEAGWETQYF.

The chain employs TRBV2 and TRBJ1-3; a weak D match, TRBD1 (5 bases). CDR1 is SNHLY and CDR2 is FYNNEI in the germline V gene. CDR3 size: 14 residues. V lost 3 bases and J lost 0, with 6 bases in between. The CDR3 DNA reads as TGTGCCAGCAGTGACAGGGACTCTGGAAACACCATATATTTT. Protein product: CASSDRDSGNTIYF.

The chain carries TRBV6-4 and TRBJ2-3; 11 bases fit TRBD2. Germline lookup yields CDR1 MRHNA and CDR2 SNTAGT. J gave up 1 base and V 3 bases, and 3 bases lay outside the gene matches. The CDR3 runs 16 residues. CDR3: CASSEATSGGTDTQYF. CDR3 bases: TGTGCCAGCAGTGAAGCGACTAGCGGGGGCACAGATACGCAGTATTTT.